The next 16 T cell receptor beta chains were all read from a single sample in a study of a mutant IDH1 vaccine in newly diagnosed glioma. Time point: week 5, during vaccination. Doses of 300 ug of mutant IDH1 20-mer peptide were given with topical imiquimod. Sequencing was performed with immunoSEQ multiplex PCR; in TCRdb, only in-frame clones are kept and a portion is missing. This table holds some 51,000 clones, just under 80% found once. These receptors lack a known antigen. Sample: PBMCs, taken from a glioma patient whose treatment included an IDH1 peptide vaccine. The receptors stem from a man between 45 and 60 years old with glioma.

This clone was counted between two and nine times. The chain has TRBV4-1 and TRBJ1-1, with unresolved D. The germline V gene has CDR1 MGHRA and CDR2 YSYEKL. V was pared by 4 bases and J by 0 bases, with 9 bases between. This CDR3 has 14 residues. This chain's CDR3 is CASSRTGMNTEAFF. CDR3 nucleotide sequence: TGCGCCAGCAGCCGGACCGGCATGAACACTGAAGCTTTCTTT.

The chain combines TRBV9 with TRBJ2-5; D possibly matches TRBD1 or TRBD2 (6 bases each). In germline, CDR1 is SGDLS, CDR2 YYNGEE. Trimming cost V 0 bases and J 4 bases, with 10 bases left between them. The CDR3 has 14 residues. DNA for the CDR3: TGTGCCAGCAGCGTAGAGGGGGGAGGAGAGACCCAGTACTTC. It codes for CASSVEGGGETQYF.

The rearrangement links TRBV23-1 to TRBJ2-7; 10 bases agree with TRBD1. TRBV23-1 is assigned to the ORF class and has an uncertain function. J gave up 5 bases and V 3 bases, and 19 bases lay outside the gene matches. This CDR3 has 19 residues. The CDR3 loop reads CASSHSGPASGQGSHEQYF. As DNA, the CDR3 is TGCGCCAGCAGTCATTCGGGACCCGCTTCGGGACAGGGGAGCCACGAGCAGTACTTC.

The gene calls are TRBV27 and TRBJ2-7; the D gene could be TRBD1 or TRBD2 (5 bases each). Germline lookup yields CDR1 MNHEY and CDR2 SMNVEV (reference sequence). This CDR3 has 13 residues. Trimming took off 8 bases at V and 3 bases at J, with 14 bases between the two ends. The DNA for the CDR3 is TGTGCCAGCGCATCCGGGACGGTCTACGAGCAGTACTTC. Translating it yields CASASGTVYEQYF.

The rearrangement links TRBV27 to TRBJ1-1; D ambiguous. The CDR3 loop spans 11 amino acids. Germline V gene lookup returns CDR1 MNHEY and CDR2 SMNVEV (reference sequence). V lost 6 bases, J lost 2 bases, and 4 bases lay in between. The CDR3 bases are TGTGCCAGCAGAACAAACACTGAAGCTTTCTTT. Protein sequence: CASRTNTEAFF.

The chain combines TRBV28 with TRBJ1-4, with 8 bases that match TRBD1. The CDR3 contains 14 residues. Trimming removed 5 bases from V and 8 bases from J; junction bases left unmatched: 7. Germline CDR1 MDHEN, CDR2 SYDVKM. CDR3 region: CASSIPTGEEKLFF. The CDR3 nucleotides are TGTGCCAGCAGTATTCCGACAGGGGAAGAAAAACTGTTTTTT.

The chain is built from TRBV7-2 and TRBJ2-1; 10 bases match TRBD2. There are 15 residues in the CDR3. The junction had 6 bases not matched to a gene; V was cut back by 6 bases and J by 4 bases. The germline V gene has CDR1 SGHTA and CDR2 FQGNSA. CDR3 loop: CASRQAGGPYNEQFF. The CDR3 coding sequence is TGTGCCAGCAGGCAAGCGGGGGGGCCGTACAATGAGCAGTTCTTC.

This clone was observed once. This rearrangement joins TRBV15 to TRBJ2-3; D is uncertain. This CDR3 comprises 15 residues. V shed 3 bases and J shed 1 base, with 11 bases lying between them. Germline values: CDR1 LNHNV, CDR2 YYDKDF (reference sequence). CDR3 nucleotides: TGTGCCACCAGCAGCCTTAGGCGCGGCACAGATACGCAGTATTTT. Its protein product is CATSSLRRGTDTQYF.

This clone was seen a few times. The gene calls are TRBV25-1 and TRBJ1-2; D gene uncertain. This CDR3 comprises 13 residues. Germline assignment: CDR1 MGHDK and CDR2 SYGVNS. V dropped 6 bases and J dropped 2 bases, with 10 bases sitting between them. The DNA of the CDR3 is TGTGCCAGCAGCGGGTTCCTCAACTATGGCTACACCTTC. Protein sequence: CASSGFLNYGYTF.

The gene calls are TRBV9 and TRBJ2-5, with TRBD2 as a possible D gene (7 bases). Germline loops: CDR1 SGDLS, CDR2 YYNGEE. Trimming left V 0 bases short and J 3 bases short, with 15 bases between. The CDR3 is 16 amino acids. The CDR3 DNA is TGTGCCAGCAGCGTAGGGCCGGGGGGCGAAGAAGAGACCCAGTACTTC. The encoded protein is CASSVGPGGEEETQYF.

This clone was observed a single time. The chain has TRBV6-1 and TRBJ2-3; 10 bases map to TRBD2. V gave up 8 bases and J gave up 1 base; unmatched junction bases: 6. There are 15 residues in the CDR3. Germline V gives CDR1 MNHNS, CDR2 SASEGT. CDR3 DNA sequence: TGTGCCAGCCGGCCGGGGACTAGCGGCACAGATACGCAGTATTTT. Its protein product is CASRPGTSGTDTQYF.

Only a few counts were recorded for this clone. The chain uses TRBV4-3 and TRBJ1-1, with 11 bases lining up with TRBD1. There are 17 residues in the CDR3. Per germline, CDR1 LGHNA and CDR2 YSLEER. Trimming cost V 0 bases and J 5 bases; bases outside gene matches: 8. Here the CDR3 DNA reads TGCGCCAGCAGCCAAGAACGGACAGGGGGCTTAAGGACTGAAGCTTTCTTT. It encodes CASSQERTGGLRTEAFF.

This clone was picked up a small number of times. V gene TRBV27 combines with J gene TRBJ1-1, with D maybe TRBD1 (5 bases). CDR1 is MNHEY and CDR2 is SMNVEV in the germline V gene (reference sequence). Trimming took 2 bases from V and 5 from J, leaving 12 bases between them. The CDR3 is made up of 14 amino acids. In DNA form, the CDR3 reads TGTGCCAGCAGTTTAACTCGGGGGGTGACTGAAGCTTTCTTT. This translates into CASSLTRGVTEAFF.

In this sample, this clone turned up once. In nucleotides, the CDR3 is TGTGCCAGCAGCCGAAAAGGATCCATGGGGCTTGGCGAGCAGTACTTC. It yields the protein CASSRKGSMGLGEQYF. The gene calls are TRBV7-9 and TRBJ2-7, with D possibly being TRBD1 (5 bases). The CDR3 extends over 16 amino acids. The V gene's germline CDR1 is SEHNR and CDR2 FQNEAQ (reference sequence). V lost 5 bases and J 6 bases, leaving 23 bases between the germline ends.

V and J are TRBV6-5 and TRBJ2-7; no clear D. Per germline, CDR1 MNHEY and CDR2 SVGAGI. V lost 6 bases to trimming and J lost 9 bases, with 21 bases between them. This CDR3 spans 14 amino acids. The DNA for the CDR3 is TGTGCCAGCAGCCCCGACTTAAAGTTTCACGGGCAGTACTTC. Translation gives CASSPDLKFHGQYF.

The chain links TRBV6-5 to TRBJ2-7; either TRBD1 or TRBD2 may fit D (5 bases each). V gave up 4 bases and J gave up 5 bases, with 12 bases separating them. Germline CDR1 and CDR2: MNHEY and SVGAGI. This CDR3 is 13 amino acids long. The CDR3 DNA follows: TGTGCCAGCAGTTGGGGACCTGCCAACGAGCAGTACTTC. Its protein is CASSWGPANEQYF.